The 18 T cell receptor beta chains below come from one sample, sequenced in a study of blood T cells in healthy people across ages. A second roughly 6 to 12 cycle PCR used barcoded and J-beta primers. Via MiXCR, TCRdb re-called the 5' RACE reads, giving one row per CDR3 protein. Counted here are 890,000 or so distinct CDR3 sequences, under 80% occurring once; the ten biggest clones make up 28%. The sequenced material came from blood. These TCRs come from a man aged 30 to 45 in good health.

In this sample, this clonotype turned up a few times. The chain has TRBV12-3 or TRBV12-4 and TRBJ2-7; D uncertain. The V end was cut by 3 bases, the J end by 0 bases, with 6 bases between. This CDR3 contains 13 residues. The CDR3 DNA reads TGTGCCAGCAGTTTCGGCTACTCCTACGAGCAGTACTTC. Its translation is CASSFGYSYEQYF.

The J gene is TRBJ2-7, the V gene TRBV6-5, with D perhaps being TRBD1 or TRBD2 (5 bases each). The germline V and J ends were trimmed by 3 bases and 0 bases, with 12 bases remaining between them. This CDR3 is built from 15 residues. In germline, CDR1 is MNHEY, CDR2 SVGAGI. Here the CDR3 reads CASSYLSGASYEQYF. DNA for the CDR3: TGTGCCAGCAGTTATTTGTCCGGGGCCTCCTACGAGCAGTACTTC.

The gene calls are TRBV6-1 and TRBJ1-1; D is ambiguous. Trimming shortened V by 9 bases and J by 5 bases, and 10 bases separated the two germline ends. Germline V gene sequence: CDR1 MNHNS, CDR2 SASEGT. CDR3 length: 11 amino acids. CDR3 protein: CASNVGTEAFF. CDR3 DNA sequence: TGTGCCAGTAATGTGGGGACTGAAGCTTTCTTT.

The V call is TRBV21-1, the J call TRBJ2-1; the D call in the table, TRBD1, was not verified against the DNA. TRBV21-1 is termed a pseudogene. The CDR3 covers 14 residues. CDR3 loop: CARTGGLTHNEQFF. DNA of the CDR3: TGTGCCAGGACCGGGGGGCTTACACACAATGAGCAGTTCTTC.

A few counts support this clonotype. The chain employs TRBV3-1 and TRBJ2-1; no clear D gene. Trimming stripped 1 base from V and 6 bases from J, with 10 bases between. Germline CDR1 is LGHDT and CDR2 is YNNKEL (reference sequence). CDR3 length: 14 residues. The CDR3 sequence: CASSQGFRVNEQFF. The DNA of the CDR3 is TGTGCCAGCAGCCAAGGGTTTAGGGTCAATGAGCAGTTCTTC.

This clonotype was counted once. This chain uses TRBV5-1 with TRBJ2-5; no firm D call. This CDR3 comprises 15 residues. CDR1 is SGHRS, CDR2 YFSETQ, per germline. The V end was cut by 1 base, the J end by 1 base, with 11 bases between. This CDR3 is CASSLLGRVQETQYF. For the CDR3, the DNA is TGCGCCAGCAGCTTGCTGGGCAGAGTCCAAGAGACCCAGTACTTC.

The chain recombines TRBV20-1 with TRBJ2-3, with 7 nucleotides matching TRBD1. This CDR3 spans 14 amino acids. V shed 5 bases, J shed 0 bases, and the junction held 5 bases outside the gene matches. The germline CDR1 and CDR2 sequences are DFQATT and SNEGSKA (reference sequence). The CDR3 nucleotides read TGCAGTGCTGTACGGGACAGTAGCACAGATACGCAGTATTTT. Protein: CSAVRDSSTDTQYF.

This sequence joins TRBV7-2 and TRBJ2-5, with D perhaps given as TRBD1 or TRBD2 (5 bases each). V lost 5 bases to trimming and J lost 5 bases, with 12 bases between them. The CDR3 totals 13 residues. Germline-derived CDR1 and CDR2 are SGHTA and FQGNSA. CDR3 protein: CASSPVGEETQYF. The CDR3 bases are TGTGCCAGCAGCCCTGTGGGGGAGGAGACCCAGTACTTC.

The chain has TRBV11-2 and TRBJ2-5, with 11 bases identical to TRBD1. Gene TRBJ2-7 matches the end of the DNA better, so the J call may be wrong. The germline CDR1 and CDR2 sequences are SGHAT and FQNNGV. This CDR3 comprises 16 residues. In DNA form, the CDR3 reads TGTGCCAGCAGCCCGACCCGGACAGGGGGCAAGTTCGAGCAGTACTTC. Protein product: CASSPTRTGGKFEQYF.

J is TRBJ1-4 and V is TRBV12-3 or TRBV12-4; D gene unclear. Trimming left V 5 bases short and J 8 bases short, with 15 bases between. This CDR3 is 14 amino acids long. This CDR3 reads CASSPGSLAEKLFF. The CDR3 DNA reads TGTGCCAGCAGTCCTGGCTCCCTAGCGGAAAAACTGTTTTTT.

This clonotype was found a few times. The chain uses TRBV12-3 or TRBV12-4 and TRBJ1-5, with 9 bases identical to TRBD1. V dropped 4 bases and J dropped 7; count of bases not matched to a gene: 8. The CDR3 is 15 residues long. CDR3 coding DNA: TGTGCCAGCAGTTCGTACAGGGGGCTCACGCAGCCCCAGCATTTT. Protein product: CASSSYRGLTQPQHF.

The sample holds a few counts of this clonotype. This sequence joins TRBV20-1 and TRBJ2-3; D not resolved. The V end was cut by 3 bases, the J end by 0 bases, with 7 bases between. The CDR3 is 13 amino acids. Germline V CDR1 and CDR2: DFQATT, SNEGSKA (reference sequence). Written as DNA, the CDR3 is TGCAGTGCTAGTGAGACTAGCACAGATACGCAGTATTTT. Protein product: CSASETSTDTQYF.

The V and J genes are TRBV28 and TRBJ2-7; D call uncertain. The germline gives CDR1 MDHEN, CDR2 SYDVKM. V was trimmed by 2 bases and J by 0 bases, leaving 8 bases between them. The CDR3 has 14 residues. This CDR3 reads CASSLRKSSYEQYF. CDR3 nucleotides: TGTGCCAGCAGTTTACGCAAGAGCTCCTACGAGCAGTACTTC.

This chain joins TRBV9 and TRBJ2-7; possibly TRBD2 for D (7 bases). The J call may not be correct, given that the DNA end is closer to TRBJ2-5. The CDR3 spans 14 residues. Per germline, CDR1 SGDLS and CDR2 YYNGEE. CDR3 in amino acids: CASSSWGGAETQYF. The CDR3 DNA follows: TGTGCCAGCTCATCGTGGGGGGGGGCTGAGACCCAGTACTTC.

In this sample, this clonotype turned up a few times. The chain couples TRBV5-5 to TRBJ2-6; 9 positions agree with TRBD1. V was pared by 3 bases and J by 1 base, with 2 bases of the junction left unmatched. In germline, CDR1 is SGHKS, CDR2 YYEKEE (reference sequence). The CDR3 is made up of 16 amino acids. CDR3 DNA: TGTGCCAGCAGCTCACAGGGGGCGTCTGGGGCCAACGTCCTGACTTTC. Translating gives CASSSQGASGANVLTF.

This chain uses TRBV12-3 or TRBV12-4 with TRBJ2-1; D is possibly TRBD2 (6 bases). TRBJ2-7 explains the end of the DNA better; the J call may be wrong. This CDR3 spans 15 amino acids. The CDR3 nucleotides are TGTGCCAGCAGTTTTAGCGGAGTTACCCACAATGAGCAGTACTTC. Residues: CASSFSGVTHNEQYF.

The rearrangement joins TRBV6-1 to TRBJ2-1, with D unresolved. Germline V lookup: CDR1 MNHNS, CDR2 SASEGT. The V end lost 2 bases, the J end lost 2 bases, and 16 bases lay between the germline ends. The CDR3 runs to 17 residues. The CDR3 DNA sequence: TGTGCCAGCAGTGAAAGTTTCTCAGCTACCCCCTACAATGAGCAGTTCTTC. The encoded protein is CASSESFSATPYNEQFF.

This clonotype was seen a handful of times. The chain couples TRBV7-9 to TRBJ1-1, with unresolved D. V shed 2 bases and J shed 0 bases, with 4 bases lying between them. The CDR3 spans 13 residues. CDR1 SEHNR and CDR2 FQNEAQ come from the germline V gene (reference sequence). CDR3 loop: CASSLRLNTEAFF. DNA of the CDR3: TGTGCCAGCAGCTTACGACTGAACACTGAAGCTTTCTTT.